This T cell receptor (beta chain) emerged from a study of PD-1 blockade in mismatch repair-deficient tumors. The germline gives CDR1 MGHRA, CDR2 YSYEKL. Trimming pared 0 bases from V and 6 bases from J, leaving 12 bases between. CDR3 size: 15 residues. Time point here: roughly nine-day in vitro stimulation with candidate neoantigen peptide 2. Cells were stimulated approximately nine days with each of several ELISpot-reactive neoantigens. An identically run culture lacking peptide was the fold-change baseline. Profiled with immunoSEQ multiplex PCR; TCRdb holds only in-frame clones, not every one. The sample shows about 9,800 clones, more than 75% of them seen only once. A note on this clone: Its antigen is currently unknown.

The receptor was derived from an adult with mismatch repair-deficient cancer. The V call is TRBV4-1, the J call TRBJ2-1; D unclear. This sample comprised cells cultured in vitro, obtained from a patient treated with pembrolizumab. The CDR3 spells CASSQEAILSNEQFF. DNA for the CDR3: TGCGCCAGCAGCCAAGAGGCCATTTTATCCAATGAGCAGTTCTTC.